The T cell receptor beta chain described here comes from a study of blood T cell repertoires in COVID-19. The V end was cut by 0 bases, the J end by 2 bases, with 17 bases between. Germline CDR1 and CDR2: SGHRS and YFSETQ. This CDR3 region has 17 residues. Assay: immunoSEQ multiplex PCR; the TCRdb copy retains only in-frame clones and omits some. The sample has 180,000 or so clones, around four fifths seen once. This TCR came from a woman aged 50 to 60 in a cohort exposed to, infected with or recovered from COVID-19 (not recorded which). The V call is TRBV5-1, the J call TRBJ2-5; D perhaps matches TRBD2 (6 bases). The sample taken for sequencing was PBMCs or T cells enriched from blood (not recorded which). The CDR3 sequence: CASSLAPSTRTQETQYF. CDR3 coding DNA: TGCGCCAGCAGCTTGGCGCCGTCGACTAGAACTCAAGAGACCCAGTACTTC.